This TCR beta chain was recovered during a study of OX40 agonist ivuxolimab in advanced cancers. Study as a whole: The mean age was around 56 years, ranging from about 23 to 79, with 82.7% of participants male. Antecedent anti-PD-1, anti-PD-L1 or anti-CTLA-4 therapy was permissible, with roughly 40% having received some.

The study's findings and limits: Averaging showed that CD8+ T cells had more expanded clones than CD4+ did. In a subset of nonresponders, normalized T-cell clonal expansion was also low.

Using immunoSEQ multiplex PCR, the repertoire was profiled, and TCRdb retains in-frame clones only, with some absent. This sample has tens of thousands of clones; approximately 85% occur once, and the top ten carry 2.2%. Comments on this clone: The target antigen is unknown.

This clonotype was sampled from an adult with an advanced solid tumor such as melanoma, head and neck, liver or kidney cancer. Sequences were derived from CD4+ or CD8+ T cells sorted from blood, sampled in a trial of the OX40 agonist ivuxolimab.

CDR3 sequence reads: CASRAHLREQYF. DNA for the CDR3: TGTGCCAGCAGAGCGCACCTGAGAGAGCAGTACTTC. V gene TRBV6-1 combines with J gene TRBJ2-7; no definite D call. Trimming pared 6 bases from V and 7 bases from J, leaving 13 bases between. CDR1 MNHNS and CDR2 SASEGT come from the germline V gene. This CDR3 spans 12 amino acids.